This T cell receptor beta chain came from a study of long-term antiretroviral therapy in people with HIV. General study points: Repertoire dominance by clones expanded before ART was seen at all time points. The study collected no data on ART adherence, viral resistance or therapy changes.

The assay used was immunoSEQ (version v3.0), run at survey level. The repertoire was sequenced with immunoSEQ multiplex PCR; TCRdb's copy has only in-frame clones and lacks some. There are 29,000 or so clones in the sample; 90% to 95% occur only once, and about 2.6% lies in the top ten. No fewer than two post-ART and no fewer than one pre-ART PBMC samples existed for each donor. With respect to this clone: Its target is not known.

The length of the CDR3 is 14 residues. CDR1 and CDR2 from the germline V gene are SEHNR and FQNEAQ (reference sequence). V lost 5 bases to trimming and J lost 4 bases; unmatched junction nucleotides: 4. The specimen comprised unsorted PBMCs, sampled approximately 7.1 years after starting antiretroviral therapy. This rearrangement joins TRBV7-9 to TRBJ1-4; 7 bases agree with TRBD1. The sequence derives from a man aged 50-59 years with HIV. The CDR3 sequence is CASSLGQINEKLFF. The CDR3 DNA reads TGTGCCAGCAGCCTGGGACAGATTAATGAAAAACTGTTTTTT.